One and the same sample provided the 10 T cell receptor beta chains below, sequenced in a study of OX40 agonist ivuxolimab in advanced cancers. The method was immunoSEQ multiplex PCR; TCRdb's version includes in-frame clones alone and lacks a portion of them. The table has about 50,000 clones, approximately 92% seen once. The sample consisted of CD4+ or CD8+ T cells sorted from blood, taken in a trial of the OX40 agonist ivuxolimab. These TCRs come from an adult with an advanced solid tumor such as melanoma, head and neck, liver or kidney cancer.

The rearrangement joins TRBV9 to TRBJ2-7; tentatively, D is TRBD2 (6 bases). The V end lost 3 bases, the J end lost 6 bases, and 16 bases lay between the germline ends. There are 14 residues in the CDR3. Per the germline V gene, CDR1 is SGDLS and CDR2 is YYNGEE. The CDR3 spells CASSGSLTGAEQYF. The CDR3 bases are TGTGCCAGCAGCGGGAGCCTAACGGGAGCCGAGCAGTACTTC. Full variable domain (remainder filled in from reference TRBV9 and TRBJ2-7): DSGVTQTPKHLITATGQRVTLRCSPRSGDLSVYWYQQSLDQGLQFLIQYYNGEERAKGNILERFSAQQFPDLHSELNLSSLELGDSALYFCASSGSLTGAEQYFGPGTRLTVT.

The V call is TRBV7-6, the J call TRBJ2-7; no definite D call. V was cut by 4 bases and J by 6 bases, with 7 bases left in between. This CDR3 has 11 residues. Germline CDR1 is SGHVS and CDR2 is FNYEAQ. CDR3 in amino acids: CASSYDREQYF. The CDR3 bases are TGTGCCAGCAGCTACGACCGCGAGCAGTACTTC. Supplemented by reference TRBV7-6 and TRBJ2-7, the full variable domain reads GAGVSQSPRYKVTKRGQDVALRCDPISGHVSLYWYRQALGQGPEFLTYFNYEAQQDKSGLPNDRFSAERPEGSISTLTIQRTEQRDSAMYRCASSYDREQYFGPGTRLTVT.

As DNA, the CDR3 is TGCGCCAGCAGCCAAGGACTAGCGTCCTGGGAAGATACGCAGTATTTT. It is translated as CASSQGLASWEDTQYF. V usage is TRBV5-1 and J usage is TRBJ2-3, with 9 nucleotides matching TRBD2. CDR1 and CDR2 from the germline V gene are SGHRS and YFSETQ. The ends lost 4 bases at V and 5 bases at J; junction bases unmatched: 11. CDR3 length equals 16 residues. The complete variable domain, with remaining parts taken from reference TRBV5-1 and TRBJ2-3, reads KAGVTQTPRYLIKTRGQQVTLSCSPISGHRSVSWYQQTPGQGLQFLFEYFSETQRNKGNFPGRFSGRQFSNSRSEMNVSTLELGDSALYLCASSQGLASWEDTQYFGPGTRLTVL.

The chain joins TRBV9 to TRBJ2-7; no firm D call. The germline gives CDR1 SGDLS, CDR2 YYNGEE. Between the trimmed V and J ends, which lost 0 bases and 5 bases, there was a span of 3 bases. This CDR3 has 11 amino acids. This CDR3 is CASSVGHEQYF. CDR3 nucleotides: TGTGCCAGCAGCGTAGGGCACGAGCAGTACTTC.

The V and J genes are TRBV7-2 and TRBJ2-7, with D unresolved. Germline-derived CDR1 and CDR2 are SGHTA and FQGNSA. Trimming took 5 bases from V and 2 from J, leaving 10 bases between them. This CDR3 is 13 amino acids long. The CDR3, as DNA: TGTGCCAGCAGCCGCTCGCAGACCTACGAGCAGTACTTC. Amino acid sequence: CASSRSQTYEQYF.

The chain employs TRBV7-9 and TRBJ1-5; TRBD1 is a possible D gene (5 bases). Trimming removed 0 bases at V and 7 bases at J, with 16 bases between. CDR1 and CDR2 from the germline V gene are SEHNR and FQNEAQ (reference sequence). This CDR3 has 16 residues. This chain's CDR3 is CASSLAGGGPGQPQHF. Here the CDR3 DNA reads TGTGCCAGCAGCTTAGCTGGTGGGGGACCAGGGCAGCCCCAGCATTTT. Looking up the rest from reference TRBV7-9 and TRBJ1-5 gives the full variable domain: DTGVSQNPRHKITKRGQNVTFRCDPISEHNRLYWYRQTLGQGPEFLTYFQNEAQLEKSRLLSDRFSAERPKGSFSTLEIQRTEQGDSAMYLCASSLAGGGPGQPQHFGDGTRLSIL.

The chain couples TRBV9 to TRBJ2-3; D is unresolved. The CDR3 consists of 14 residues. CDR1 SGDLS and CDR2 YYNGEE come from the germline V gene. With 0 bases removed from V and 3 bases from J, the gap between germline ends came to 8 bases. In nucleotides, the CDR3 is TGTGCCAGCAGCGTAGAAACTTATACAGATACGCAGTATTTT. It codes for CASSVETYTDTQYF.

The rearrangement uses TRBV28 and TRBJ1-4; D gene unclear. Trimming stripped 6 bases from V and 6 bases from J, with 17 bases between. The CDR3 spans 15 residues. CDR1 and CDR2 (germline): MDHEN, SYDVKM. In nucleotides, the CDR3 is TGTGCCAGCAGCTCTCTGCCGGGATCCGATGAAAAACTGTTTTTT. Translation gives CASSSLPGSDEKLFF.

V and J are TRBV2 and TRBJ2-3; no clear D gene. CDR1 is SNHLY and CDR2 is FYNNEI in the germline V gene. This CDR3 region has 14 residues. The V gene lost 7 bases and the J gene lost 6 bases, with 17 bases spanning the gap. The CDR3 region is CASNDRPHMDTQYF. DNA for the CDR3: TGTGCCAGCAACGATAGACCACATATGGATACGCAGTATTTT.

The chain has TRBV6-1 and TRBJ2-7, with 7 bases matching TRBD2. This CDR3 contains 16 residues. The J segment lost 2 bases and the V segment lost 4 bases, leaving 11 bases of the junction unmatched. Per germline, CDR1 MNHNS and CDR2 SASEGT. The CDR3, as DNA: TGTGCCAGCAGTGCGGGGGGAGCGGGACCCCCCTACGAGCAGTACTTC. This gives the protein CASSAGGAGPPYEQYF.